This TCR beta chain appears in the sequencing data of a study of blood T cell repertoires in COVID-19 (TCRdb year 2020). Study-wide context: The collaborator samples originated in the United States, Italy and Spain and spanned the acute and convalescent phases of COVID-19. The material from the prospective study consisted of cDNA or gDNA derived from T cells, B-cell-depleted T cells, or PBMCs. The dataset comprised deeply sampled blood TCRbeta repertoires from subjects exposed to, actively infected with, or recovered from COVID-19. The repertoires were released in a freely available public database meant as a resource for research on the immune response to SARS-CoV-2. Samples came from the ongoing ImmuneRACE study (first 160 participants) plus 1,254 subjects from 6 global collaborators. A de-identified subject ID, COVID-19 status, age in years and sex were almost always included in the sample metadata. Where available, HLA class I and class II types were obtained from metadata supplied by the sample provider rather than from assay-based typing. Results the study describes overall, beyond this receptor: The amount of clinical and demographic metadata varied by source and participant and was provided uncurated.

The CDR3, cysteine through phenylalanine, is 13 amino acids long. CDR3 DNA only is kept here, 39 bases in frame from base 1. CDR1 is given as GTSNPN and CDR2 as SVGIG, both from the germline V gene (reference sequence). Germline trimming: 0 bases from V, 8 bases from J; junction bases outside gene matches: 6. The immunoSEQ Assay, a bias-controlled multiplex PCR, was used to amplify TCRbeta CDR3 regions from genomic DNA. As for how the authors treated the data: The number of nucleated cells in each sample was estimated by amplification of reference gene primers within the assay. To quantify the absolute abundance of each unique TCRbeta CDR3 rearrangement, sequence reads were collapsed and filtered. For each sample, productive Simpson clonality was calculated by taking the square root of Simpson's diversity index across productive rearrangements. TCRdb carries this immuneACCESS record with in-frame sequences only. Its versions omit some clonotypes, under half of them owing to an unresolved V gene in the studies checked, with the rest unexplained. D and trimming were read from the DNA, whereas the V and J calls and clone size are those reported in that table. The sample table shows about 120,000 clones, and roughly 90% are seen once. The ten biggest clones cover approximately 4.2% of the sample.

A remark on this clone: Its recognized antigen is unknown. No much larger clone exists at a distance of one base, and base qualities are not known.

Whole blood was collected in K2EDTA tubes by collaborating institutions according to the institutions' own protocols. For TCRbeta analysis, collaborators shipped samples as frozen whole blood, isolated PBMCs, or DNA extracted from either of those sample types. The sample comprised peripheral blood. The source of this sequence is a man between 40 and 49 years old with acute or convalescent COVID-19. The rearrangement joined TRBV30 to TRBJ1-2; a stretch of 7 junction bases matches TRBD1. The DNA is TGTGCCTGGAGTGTACAAGGGGGCTTAGGCTACACCTTC. It translates to CAWSVQGGLGYTF.